This is a list of T cell receptor beta chains from one sample in a study of T-cell memory formation after mild COVID-19. TCRdb fed the 5' RACE reads into MiXCR, producing one record per CDR3 protein. The data show hundreds of thousands of distinct CDR3 sequences, 16% seen once. Input material: PBMCs or a T cell subset sorted from them (not recorded which). These receptors were collected from a man between 18 and 29 years old who had mild COVID-19 (a few samples of this study predate the infection). Cell type and time point are not known. Both conserved end residues are part of each CDR3. D genes are given only for firm matches. Some rows mark clone size as missing; the rest say once, few, many or name a class of expanded clone.

size: many; V: TRBV5-1; D: -; J: TRBJ1-3; CDR3: CASSLVSGIAGNTIYF; DNA: TGCGCCAGCAGCTTGGTTTCTGGAATAGCGGGAAACACCATATATTTT
size: -; V: TRBV20-1; D: TRBD2; J: TRBJ2-2; CDR3: CSAPTAGLAGGYTGELFF; DNA: TGCAGTGCTCCCACGGCGGGACTAGCGGGGGGCTACACCGGGGAGCTGTTTTTT
size: -; V: TRBV29-1; D: -; J: TRBJ2-7; CDR3: CSGGEGAPDLYEQYF; DNA: TGCAGCGGGGGGGAGGGGGCCCCAGACCTCTACGAGCAGTACTTC
size: few; V: TRBV7-7; D: -; J: TRBJ2-3; CDR3: CASSLAWGDTQYF; DNA: TGTGCTAGCAGCTTAGCATGGGGGGATACGCAGTATTTT
size: few; V: TRBV4-1; D: TRBD1; J: TRBJ1-5; CDR3: CASSHLGQGKNQPQHF; DNA: TGCGCCAGCAGCCACCTAGGACAGGGTAAAAATCAGCCCCAGCATTTT
size: few; V: TRBV20-1; D: TRBD2; J: TRBJ2-3; CDR3: CSGSGGAGDTQYF; DNA: TGCAGCGGTAGCGGGGGGGCGGGAGATACGCAGTATTTT
size: few; V: TRBV7-6; D: TRBD1; J: TRBJ1-5; CDR3: CASSITGGPNQPQHF; DNA: TGTGCCAGCAGCATCACAGGGGGCCCTAATCAGCCCCAGCATTTT
size: -; V: TRBV4-1; D: -; J: TRBJ2-1; CDR3: CASSQPRTANNEQFF; DNA: TGCGCCAGCAGCCAACCAAGGACAGCGAACAATGAGCAGTTCTTC
size: few; V: TRBV7-2; D: TRBD1; J: TRBJ1-4; CDR3: CASSLGDRGDEKLFF; DNA: TGTGCCAGCAGCTTAGGGGACAGGGGAGATGAAAAACTGTTTTTT
size: few; V: TRBV6-2/TRBV6-3; D: TRBD2; J: TRBJ2-7; CDR3: CASRQGTSGTRHYEQYF; DNA: TGTGCCAGCAGACAAGGGACTAGCGGGACCCGGCACTACGAGCAGTACTTC
size: -; V: TRBV28; D: TRBD1; J: TRBJ1-2; CDR3: CASRITGTGGRGYTF; DNA: TGTGCCAGCAGGATTACCGGGACAGGGGGTCGAGGCTACACCTTC
size: -; V: TRBV7-3; D: TRBD1; J: TRBJ2-3; CDR3: CASSPGQGAYTQYF; DNA: TGTGCCAGCAGCCCAGGACAGGGGGCGTATACGCAGTATTTT
size: few; V: TRBV2; D: TRBD2; J: TRBJ2-1; CDR3: CASKEVSGGMNEQFF; DNA: TGTGCCAGCAAGGAGGTCAGCGGGGGGATGAATGAGCAGTTCTTC
size: few; V: TRBV5-1; D: TRBD1; J: TRBJ1-6; CDR3: CDSSATGTGRRSPLHF; DNA: TGCGACAGCAGCGCAACCGGGACAGGGAGACGTTCACCCCTCCACTTT
size: many; V: TRBV7-2; D: -; J: TRBJ2-1; CDR3: CASSSIPGTVYYNEQFF; DNA: TGTGCCAGCAGCTCCATTCCCGGGACTGTCTACTACAATGAGCAGTTCTTC
size: few; V: TRBV9; D: TRBD2; J: TRBJ2-7; CDR3: CASSVVPSGNYEQYF; DNA: TGTGCCAGCAGCGTAGTGCCTAGCGGCAACTACGAGCAGTACTTC
size: few; V: TRBV7-3; D: TRBD2; J: TRBJ2-1; CDR3: CASSRTSGGASEQFF; DNA: TGTGCCAGCAGCCGGACTAGCGGGGGGGCCAGTGAGCAGTTCTTC
size: few; V: TRBV7-9; D: -; J: TRBJ1-2; CDR3: CASRGGSGHYGYTF; DNA: TGTGCCAGCAGAGGGGGGAGCGGTCACTATGGCTACACCTTC
size: few; V: TRBV5-5; D: -; J: TRBJ1-6; CDR3: CASSLAANLPENSPLHF; DNA: TGTGCCAGCAGCTTGGCCGCTAATCTCCCGGAGAATTCACCCCTCCACTTT
size: -; V: TRBV19; D: TRBD1; J: TRBJ2-4; CDR3: CASRRQGADIQYF; DNA: TGTGCCAGTAGGCGACAGGGGGCTGACATTCAGTACTTC
size: few; V: TRBV5-1; D: TRBD1; J: TRBJ1-2; CDR3: CASSARQGRSGYTF; DNA: TGCGCCAGCAGCGCCCGACAGGGGAGATCTGGCTACACCTTC
size: -; V: TRBV9; D: TRBD1; J: TRBJ2-2; CDR3: CASSRTGDGELFF; DNA: TGTGCCAGCAGCCGGACAGGGGACGGGGAGCTGTTTTTT
size: -; V: TRBV27; D: TRBD2; J: TRBJ2-5; CDR3: CASRPAGGQETQYF; DNA: TGTGCCAGCCGGCCTGCGGGGGGGCAAGAGACCCAGTACTTC
size: few; V: TRBV6-2/TRBV6-3; D: TRBD1; J: TRBJ2-1; CDR3: CASSDPGGANEQFF; DNA: TGTGCCAGCAGTGATCCAGGGGGAGCAAATGAGCAGTTCTTC
size: few; V: TRBV4-1; D: -; J: TRBJ2-4; CDR3: CASSQDSGPSYIQYF; DNA: TGCGCCAGCAGCCAAGATTCAGGTCCTAGTTACATTCAGTACTTC
size: -; V: TRBV29-1; D: -; J: TRBJ2-1; CDR3: CSVESSYNEQFF; DNA: TGCAGCGTTGAGAGTAGTTATAATGAGCAGTTCTTC
size: few; V: TRBV7-3; D: TRBD1; J: TRBJ2-5; CDR3: CASSADRDLYF; DNA: TGTGCCAGCAGCGCGGACAGGGACTTGTACTTC
size: few; V: TRBV4-1; D: -; J: TRBJ2-1; CDR3: CASSQDRSSSYNEQFF; DNA: TGCGCCAGCAGCCAAGATCGTAGTAGCTCCTACAATGAGCAGTTCTTC
size: once; V: TRBV7-3; D: TRBD1; J: TRBJ2-1; CDR3: CASSSTETGHEQFF; DNA: TGTGCCAGCAGCTCCACGGAGACAGGGCATGAGCAGTTCTTC
size: few; V: TRBV30; D: -; J: TRBJ1-2; CDR3: CAWSDLGTPEVYGYTF; DNA: TGTGCCTGGAGTGACCTAGGGACCCCGGAGGTCTATGGCTACACCTTC
size: few; V: TRBV20-1; D: -; J: TRBJ2-6; CDR3: CSAAQGSSGANVLTF; DNA: TGCAGTGCCGCGCAGGGATCCTCTGGGGCCAACGTCCTGACTTTC
size: many; V: TRBV7-8; D: TRBD2; J: TRBJ2-3; CDR3: CASSYSGGGTDTQYF; DNA: TGTGCCAGCAGCTACTCGGGGGGGGGCACAGATACGCAGTATTTT
size: many; V: TRBV7-8; D: TRBD2; J: TRBJ2-7; CDR3: CASSGRVLAGGPDGEQYF; DNA: TGTGCCAGCAGCGGTAGGGTCCTAGCGGGGGGCCCAGACGGCGAGCAGTACTTC
size: -; V: TRBV28; D: TRBD1; J: TRBJ2-5; CDR3: CASLPTGQNQETQYF; DNA: TGTGCCAGCCTTCCCACGGGACAGAACCAAGAGACCCAGTACTTC
size: -; V: TRBV6-5; D: TRBD1; J: TRBJ1-6; CDR3: CASSPGQGIFYSNSPLHF; DNA: TGTGCCAGCAGTCCGGGACAGGGGATTTTCTACTCTAATTCACCCCTCCACTTT
size: -; V: TRBV5-1; D: TRBD1; J: TRBJ1-2; CDR3: CASSLGTGSNGYTF; DNA: TGCGCCAGCAGCCTCGGGACAGGGTCTAACGGCTACACCTTC
size: few; V: TRBV5-5; D: TRBD1; J: TRBJ2-1; CDR3: CASSAWTGHNEQFF; DNA: TGTGCCAGCAGCGCATGGACAGGGCACAATGAGCAGTTCTTC
size: -; V: TRBV3-1; D: TRBD2; J: TRBJ2-3; CDR3: CASSQRDSGSPHTDTQYF; DNA: TGTGCCAGCAGCCAAAGGGATAGCGGGTCTCCCCACACAGATACGCAGTATTTT
size: few; V: TRBV20-1; D: -; J: TRBJ1-4; CDR3: CSATGVPDEKLFF; DNA: TGCAGTGCTACGGGGGTTCCGGATGAAAAACTGTTTTTT
size: few; V: TRBV5-1; D: TRBD2; J: TRBJ2-5; CDR3: CASSLSTSGFQETQYF; DNA: TGCGCCAGCAGCTTGTCAACTAGCGGGTTCCAAGAGACCCAGTACTTC
size: few; V: TRBV7-3; D: -; J: TRBJ2-3; CDR3: CASSPEGRGPEYYTQYF; DNA: TGTGCCAGCAGCCCCGAGGGGCGGGGGCCGGAATATTATACGCAGTATTTT
size: few; V: TRBV24-1; D: TRBD1; J: TRBJ1-1; CDR3: CATSDFGQGAGAFF; DNA: TGTGCCACCAGTGATTTTGGGCAGGGGGCAGGAGCTTTCTTT
size: few; V: TRBV6-5; D: -; J: TRBJ2-1; CDR3: CASSYWGGADEQFF; DNA: TGTGCCAGCAGTTACTGGGGGGGGGCCGATGAGCAGTTCTTC
size: -; V: TRBV9; D: -; J: TRBJ1-5; CDR3: CASSVIGNQPQHF; DNA: TGTGCCAGCAGCGTAATAGGCAATCAGCCCCAGCATTTT
size: -; V: TRBV11-3; D: TRBD1; J: TRBJ2-2; CDR3: CASSFLGQGGTGELFF; DNA: TGTGCCAGCAGCTTTTTGGGACAGGGAGGAACCGGGGAGCTGTTTTTT
size: -; V: TRBV6-6; D: TRBD1; J: TRBJ2-7; CDR3: CASSHGTALEQYF; DNA: TGTGCCAGCAGTCACGGGACAGCCTTGGAGCAGTACTTC
size: few; V: TRBV4-1; D: TRBD1; J: TRBJ1-1; CDR3: CASSQPRGLRNTEAFF; DNA: TGCGCCAGCAGCCAACCCAGGGGGCTAAGGAACACTGAAGCTTTCTTT
size: many; V: TRBV24-1; D: -; J: TRBJ2-1; CDR3: CATSDSTRAYNEQFF; DNA: TGTGCCACCAGTGATTCGACTAGGGCCTACAATGAGCAGTTCTTC
size: -; V: TRBV11-2; D: TRBD1; J: TRBJ1-1; CDR3: CASSSDRATEAFF; DNA: TGTGCCAGCAGCTCAGACAGGGCCACTGAAGCTTTCTTT
size: -; V: TRBV4-3; D: -; J: TRBJ1-4; CDR3: CASSQDRAGHGEKLFF; DNA: TGCGCCAGCAGCCAAGATCGGGCGGGCCACGGGGAAAAACTGTTTTTT
size: few; V: TRBV7-2; D: -; J: TRBJ1-1; CDR3: CASSLGMGVNTEAFF; DNA: TGTGCCAGCAGCTTGGGGATGGGGGTGAACACTGAAGCTTTCTTT